This T cell receptor (beta chain) was sequenced in a study of T cell repertoires in ileal Crohn's disease. Study as a whole: Less than 45% were active smokers at surgery; median disease duration was around 7.9 years. About half received postoperative treatment, about a dozen with thiopurines and around 17 anti-TNF. Overall study results and limits: Active smokers at surgery had more clonal expansions than non-smokers. Compared with CD4 T cells, sorted CD8 cells carried more expanded clones.

Looked up from germline, CDR1 is SGHTA and CDR2 is FQGNSA. This CDR3 contains 14 residues. The J segment lost 4 bases and the V segment lost 4 bases, leaving 4 bases of the junction unmatched. Here immunoSEQ multiplex PCR was the method, and the copy in TCRdb shows in-frame clones only, minus some. The sample holds fewer than 7,500 clones, 60% to 80% seen once. This clone was seen just once. The antigen is not known. The time point: proximal margin of the surgical specimen (macroscopically non-inflamed). The sample was ileal tissue. This chain joins TRBV7-2 and TRBJ1-2, with 9 bases identical to TRBD1. The source is an adult with Crohn's disease. Here the CDR3 DNA reads TGTGCCAGCAGCTCAAGACAGGGGGGCTATGGCTACACCTTC. This gives the protein CASSSRQGGYGYTF.